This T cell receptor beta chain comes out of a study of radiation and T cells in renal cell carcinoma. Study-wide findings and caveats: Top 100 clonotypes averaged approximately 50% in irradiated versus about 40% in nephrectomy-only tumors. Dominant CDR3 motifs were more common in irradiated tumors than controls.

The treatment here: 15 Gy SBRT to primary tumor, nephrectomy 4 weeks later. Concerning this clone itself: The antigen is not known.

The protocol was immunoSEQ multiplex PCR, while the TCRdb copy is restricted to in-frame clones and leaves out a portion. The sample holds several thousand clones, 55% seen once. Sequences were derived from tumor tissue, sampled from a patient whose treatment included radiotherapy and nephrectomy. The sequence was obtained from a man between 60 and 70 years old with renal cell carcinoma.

DNA for the CDR3: TGCGCCAGCAGGTGGGGGGCGGTCTCCTACGAGCAGTACTTC. Its translation is CASRWGAVSYEQYF. This rearrangement joins TRBV5-1 to TRBJ2-7; D may be TRBD1 or TRBD2 (6 bases each). The germline V and J ends were trimmed by 5 bases and 0 bases, with 12 bases remaining between them. Germline CDR1 reads SGHRS; CDR2 reads YFSETQ. This CDR3 is built from 14 residues.